This T cell receptor beta chain was captured by sequencing in a study of T cell changes during pregnancy in multiple sclerosis. V dropped 0 bases and J dropped 0 bases, with 9 bases sitting between them. CDR3 size: 16 residues. Germline CDR1 reads MNHEY; CDR2 reads SVGAGI. Sequencing used immunoSEQ multiplex PCR; TCRdb keeps in-frame clones, though not all of them. The repertoire includes tens of thousands of clones, 80% to 95% of them detected once, and roughly 3.9% sits in the top ten. This TCR came from a female donor with multiple sclerosis, enrolled in a pregnancy study. The chain recombines TRBV6-5 with TRBJ2-1; D is uncertain. Sequenced material: CD8+ T cells from peripheral blood mononuclear cells, taken after pregnancy. CDR3 nucleotide sequence: TGTGCCAGCAGTTACTCGAATAGCTTCTCCTACAATGAGCAGTTCTTC. This codes for CASSYSNSFSYNEQFF.